The T cell receptor (beta chain) under discussion was sequenced for a study of control samples from healthy donors and cancer patients. Measured with immunoSEQ multiplex PCR; TCRdb has only the in-frame clones, and not every one. Of fewer than 200,000 clones in the sample, roughly nine tenths were seen once. Germline V CDR1 and CDR2: MNHNS, SASEGT. Trimming removed 0 bases at V and 1 base at J, with 7 bases between. CDR3 length: 15 residues. The V and J genes are TRBV6-1 and TRBJ1-5, with D unclear. The sequencing input was blood. The source of this sequence is a man aged 25-45 years in good health. CDR3 sequence (DNA): TGTGCCAGCAGTGAAGCGTATGGGAGCAATCAGCCCCAGCATTTT. Its protein is CASSEAYGSNQPQHF.